A single sample is the source of the 3 T cell receptor beta chains below, sequenced in a study of blood T cell repertoires in COVID-19 (dated by TCRdb to the early 2020s). To prepare the library, the immunoSEQ multiplex PCR assay was applied. Imported from immuneACCESS, the table was reduced by TCRdb to in-frame sequences with V and J called. These copies leave out some clones; in studies compared against another copy, an unresolved V gene accounts for under half, and the cause of the remainder is not known. The sample has 350,000 or so clones on record, 88% of them singletons. The ten largest clones represent approximately 0.97% of the sample. The specimen was PBMCs or T cells enriched from blood (not recorded which). Receptors originate from a woman aged 25 to 39 who had been exposed to COVID-19.

The chain has TRBV5-6 and TRBJ2-2, with 13 bases matching TRBD2. CDR1 and CDR2 from the germline V gene are SGHDT and YYEEEE. With 4 bases clipped from V and 7 bases from J, the junction kept 7 bases outside the gene matches. The CDR3 is 16 amino acids. The CDR3 nucleotides read TGTGCCAGCAGCCCTGGGACTAGCGGGGTCGGCGGGGAGCTGTTTTTT. Its translation is CASSPGTSGVGGELFF.

In this sample, this clone turned up once. The chain uses TRBV3-1 (or the pseudogene TRBV3-2) and TRBJ1-5, with 12 bases fitting TRBD1. V was clipped by 3 bases and J by 6 bases; unmatched bases: 9. There are 17 residues in the CDR3. Per germline, CDR1 LGHDT and CDR2 YNNKEL (reference sequence). CDR3 in amino acids: CASSQGTGGARGQPQHF. CDR3 coding DNA: TGTGCCAGCAGCCAGGGGACAGGGGGCGCTCGGGGTCAGCCCCAGCATTTT.

The chain recombines TRBV7-3 with TRBJ2-2; 7 nucleotides line up with TRBD2. In germline, CDR1 is SGHTA, CDR2 FQGTGA. This CDR3 spans 18 amino acids. The J segment lost 4 bases and the V segment lost 0 bases, leaving 11 bases of the junction unmatched. The CDR3 bases are TGTGCCAGCAGCTTAACAGGTCTAGCGGAGGTCGGCACCGGGGAGCTGTTTTTT. It encodes CASSLTGLAEVGTGELFF.